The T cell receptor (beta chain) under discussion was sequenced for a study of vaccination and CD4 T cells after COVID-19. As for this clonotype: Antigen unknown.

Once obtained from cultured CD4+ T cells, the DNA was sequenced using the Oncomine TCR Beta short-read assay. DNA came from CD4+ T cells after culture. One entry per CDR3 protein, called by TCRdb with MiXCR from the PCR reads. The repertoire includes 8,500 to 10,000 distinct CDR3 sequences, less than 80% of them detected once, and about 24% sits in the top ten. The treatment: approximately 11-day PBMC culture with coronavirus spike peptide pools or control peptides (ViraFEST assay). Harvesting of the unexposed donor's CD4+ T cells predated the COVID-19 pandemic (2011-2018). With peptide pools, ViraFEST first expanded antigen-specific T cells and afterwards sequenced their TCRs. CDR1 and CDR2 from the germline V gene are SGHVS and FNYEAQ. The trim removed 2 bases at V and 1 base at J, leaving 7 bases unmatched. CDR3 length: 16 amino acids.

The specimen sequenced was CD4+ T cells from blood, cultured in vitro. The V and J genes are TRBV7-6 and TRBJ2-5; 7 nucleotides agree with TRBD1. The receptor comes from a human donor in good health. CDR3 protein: CASSLNLGQVQETQYF. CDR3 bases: TGTGCCAGCAGCTTAAACCTCGGACAGGTCCAAGAGACCCAGTACTTC.